The TCR beta chain described here comes from a study of graft-versus-host responses after intestinal transplantation (dated by TCRdb to the early 2020s). Describing the broader study: Multivisceral, liver-intestinal, or isolated intestinal transplants were received by the recipients. Every recipient was given anti-thymocyte globulin induction, followed by about 3 years of maintenance tacrolimus and steroids. After intestinal transplantation, graft-versus-host and host-versus-graft alloreactive T cell clones were followed in the graft, circulation and bone marrow using bulk TCR-beta CDR3 sequencing. To identify alloreactive clones, pre-transplant mixed lymphocyte reaction products were sequenced and compared with unstimulated pre-transplant donor and recipient T cells. Of the approximately 24 intestinal transplant recipients enrolled in the cohort, one of whom was a retransplant, 3 patients without pretransplant specimens were excluded. A peak of at least 4% donor T cells among recipient peripheral blood mononuclear cells was the definition used for donor T cell macrochimerism. Rather than going through the commercial service, samples from three later patients were sequenced in-house on an Illumina MiSeq and processed with MiXCR.

On this clone itself: No antigen is known for it. The input lacks base qualities; no much larger clone sits a single base away.

The time point label here, explained by the study, means: cells obtained before transplantation from donor or recipient. CD3+CD4+ and CD3+CD8+ populations were FACS-sorted from unstimulated pre-transplant donor and recipient cells taken from spleen or lymph nodes. Overall study results and their limits: Early after transplant, peak levels of circulating GvH clones were associated with declines in HvG clones. The conclusions were limited by the relatively low number and heterogeneity of the intestinal transplant patients. In patients with donor T cell macrochimerism, the allografts had high GvH to HvG T cell clonal ratios. GvH clones were found in recipient bone marrow, and some of the GvH clones appeared earlier in ileal mucosa or blood, which is consistent with an intestinal mucosal origin.

The library relied on the immunoSEQ multiplex PCR assay. In most patients, genomic DNA was isolated using the Qiagen DNeasy Blood and Tissue Kit and sent frozen to Adaptive Biotechnologies for TCR sequencing. For most patients, genomic DNA was subjected to high-throughput TCR-beta CDR3 sequencing by Adaptive Biotechnologies. Per the authors' processing: Adaptive's ImmunoSEQ software supplied the TCR sequencing data for 18 patients, while MiXCR and VDJtools were used to process a few other patients. To correct CD4 versus CD8 sorting errors, sequences present in both subsets at a frequency ratio below 5:1 were removed. CDR3 nucleotide sequences shared between donor and recipient were removed because the origin of such sequences could not be assigned. At least 2-fold expansion over unstimulated cells and a minimum CFSE-low frequency of 0.002% (template counts) or 0.001% (read counts) were required for clones to be classified as alloreactive. Mappable clones were those detected in sequenced pre-transplant spleen, lymph node, or MLR CFSE-low populations of the donor or recipient. Cumulative frequency of alloreactive clones was calculated as a percentage of all sequences weighted by copy number. TCRdb obtained this table from immuneACCESS and retained in-frame rearrangements with V and J assigned. These tables miss some clones; where compared with another copy, unresolved V genes account for less than half of the shortfall, and the remainder is unexplained. The D gene and trimming were derived from the DNA, and the V and J assignments and clone size from that table. Across this sample there are roughly 120,000 clones, with 85% to 95% seen only once. The ten top clones hold roughly 3.5% of the sample.

This receptor was identified in a human donor who received an intestinal transplant. This material consisted of unstimulated CD8+ T cells sorted from spleen or lymph node cells, taken before intestinal transplant.

CDR3 region: CASSWTGGSADTQYF. The bases read TGTGCCAGCAGTTGGACAGGGGGCTCGGCAGATACGCAGTATTTT. The chain couples TRBV6-5 to TRBJ2-3; TRBD1 fits 11 bases in the junction. Inclusive of the bounding cysteine and phenylalanine, the CDR3 is 15 residues long. Just the 45-base CDR3 DNA is kept, in frame starting at base 1. V ends up 4 bases short and J 4 bases short, with an unmatched junction base count of 4. According to the germline V gene, CDR1 reads MNHEY and CDR2 reads SVGAGI.